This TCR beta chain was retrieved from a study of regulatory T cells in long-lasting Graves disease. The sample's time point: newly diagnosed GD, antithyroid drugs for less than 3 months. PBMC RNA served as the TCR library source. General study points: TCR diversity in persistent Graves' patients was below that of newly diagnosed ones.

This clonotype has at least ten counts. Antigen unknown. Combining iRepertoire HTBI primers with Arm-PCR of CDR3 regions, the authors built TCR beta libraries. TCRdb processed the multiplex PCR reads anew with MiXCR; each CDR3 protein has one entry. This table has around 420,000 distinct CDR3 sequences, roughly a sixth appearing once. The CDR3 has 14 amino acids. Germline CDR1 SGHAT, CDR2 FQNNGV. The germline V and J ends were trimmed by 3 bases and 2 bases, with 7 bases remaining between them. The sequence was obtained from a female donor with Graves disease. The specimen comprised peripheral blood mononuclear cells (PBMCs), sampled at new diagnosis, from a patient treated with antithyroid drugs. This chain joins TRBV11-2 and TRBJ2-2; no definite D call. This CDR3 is CASSLESNTGELFF. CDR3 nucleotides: TGTGCCAGCAGCTTGGAATCAAACACCGGGGAGCTGTTTTTT.